Listed below are T cell receptor beta chains from one sample, sequenced in a study of T-cell memory formation after mild COVID-19. MiXCR, applied by TCRdb to the 5' RACE reads, yields one record per CDR3 protein. The data show 140,000 to 150,000 distinct CDR3 sequences, 6% to 7% seen once. The sequenced sample was PBMCs or a T cell subset sorted from them (not recorded which). Receptors originate from an adult woman who had mild COVID-19 (a few samples of this study predate the infection). Cell type and time point are not known. CDR3s include the opening cysteine and the closing phenylalanine or tryptophan. The order of the fields is clone size, J gene, D gene, V gene, CDR3 DNA, CDR3 protein. A D gene is named only where the DNA matches it firmly. Clone size is stated in some rows and not others, as once, few, many or a class when expanded.

clone_size: many; j_call: TRBJ2-1; d_call: TRBD2; v_call: TRBV5-1; cdr3_nt: TGCGCCAGCAGCGAGGGACTAGCGGCCGGTGAGCAGTTCTTC; cdr3_aa: CASSEGLAAGEQFF
clone_size: few; j_call: TRBJ2-2; d_call: .; v_call: TRBV15; cdr3_nt: TGTGCCACCAGCAGAGGAGTTTCGAACACCGGGGAGCTGTTTTTT; cdr3_aa: CATSRGVSNTGELFF
clone_size: many; j_call: TRBJ2-5; d_call: TRBD1; v_call: TRBV12-3/TRBV12-4; cdr3_nt: TGTGCCAGCAGTGGGAGACAGGGAGAGACCCAGTACTTC; cdr3_aa: CASSGRQGETQYF
clone_size: many; j_call: TRBJ1-4; d_call: TRBD1; v_call: TRBV4-2; cdr3_nt: TGTGCCAGCGGACTACTTCCCGGGACAGGGTCGAGTAATGAAAAACTGTTTTTT; cdr3_aa: CASGLLPGTGSSNEKLFF
clone_size: many; j_call: TRBJ2-5; d_call: .; v_call: TRBV12-3/TRBV12-4; cdr3_nt: TGTGCCAGCCAGGCGAGGATTCTGGAGACCCAGTACTTC; cdr3_aa: CASQARILETQYF
clone_size: many; j_call: TRBJ1-1; d_call: .; v_call: TRBV29-1; cdr3_nt: TGCAGCGTTGGCAGGGGACGGAACACTGAAGCTTTCTTT; cdr3_aa: CSVGRGRNTEAFF
clone_size: many; j_call: TRBJ2-5; d_call: .; v_call: TRBV5-5; cdr3_nt: TGTGCCAGCAGCCCGACAGGCTGGTCCATCCAAGAGACCCAGTACTTC; cdr3_aa: CASSPTGWSIQETQYF
clone_size: .; j_call: TRBJ2-7; d_call: TRBD2; v_call: TRBV7-8; cdr3_nt: TGTGCCAGCAGCCCGGGACTAGCGGAAACCTACGAGCAGTACTTC; cdr3_aa: CASSPGLAETYEQYF
clone_size: .; j_call: TRBJ2-7; d_call: TRBD2; v_call: TRBV11-2; cdr3_nt: TGTGCCAGCAGCGGTTCGGGACTATACTCCTACGAGCAGTACTTC; cdr3_aa: CASSGSGLYSYEQYF
clone_size: many; j_call: TRBJ2-5; d_call: TRBD1; v_call: TRBV2; cdr3_nt: TGTGCCAGGGGGACAGGGGAGACGCACCCTCAGTACTTC; cdr3_aa: CARGTGETHPQYF
clone_size: many; j_call: TRBJ1-1; d_call: TRBD1; v_call: TRBV5-1; cdr3_nt: TGCGCCAGCAGCTTGGCCCCAGGGGGCACTGAAGCTTTCTTT; cdr3_aa: CASSLAPGGTEAFF
clone_size: few; j_call: TRBJ2-3; d_call: .; v_call: TRBV6-5; cdr3_nt: TGTGCCAGCAGTTACCCGGGGGTCCCCACAGATACGCAGTATTTT; cdr3_aa: CASSYPGVPTDTQYF
clone_size: .; j_call: TRBJ2-1; d_call: .; v_call: TRBV5-1; cdr3_nt: TGCGCCAGCAGCCGCGGATTAGGGTCCTACAATGAGCAGTTCTTC; cdr3_aa: CASSRGLGSYNEQFF
clone_size: many; j_call: TRBJ1-1; d_call: .; v_call: TRBV20-1; cdr3_nt: TGCAGTGCTAGGTCGGGGGCTGGCACTGAAGCTTTCTTT; cdr3_aa: CSARSGAGTEAFF
clone_size: few; j_call: TRBJ1-1; d_call: .; v_call: TRBV2; cdr3_nt: TGTGCCAGCAATCCCGGGAACACTGAAGCTTTCTTT; cdr3_aa: CASNPGNTEAFF
clone_size: few; j_call: TRBJ2-6; d_call: TRBD1; v_call: TRBV20-1; cdr3_nt: TGCAGTGCTAGTGGACAGGGGCGCTCTGGGGCCAACGTCCTGACTTTC; cdr3_aa: CSASGQGRSGANVLTF
clone_size: many; j_call: TRBJ1-3; d_call: TRBD1; v_call: TRBV18; cdr3_nt: TGTGCCAGCTCACCACGAGGCGTGGGACAGTCTTCTTTACTCTCTGGAAACACCATATATTTT; cdr3_aa: CASSPRGVGQSSLLSGNTIYF
clone_size: .; j_call: TRBJ2-1; d_call: .; v_call: TRBV5-1; cdr3_nt: TGCGCCAGCAGCTTGGACCTAGCAAGGTACAATGAGCAGTTCTTC; cdr3_aa: CASSLDLARYNEQFF
clone_size: few; j_call: TRBJ1-1; d_call: .; v_call: TRBV5-1; cdr3_nt: TGCGCCAGCAGCTTGTGGGAGACACACCTCTTGAACACTGAAGCTTTCTTT; cdr3_aa: CASSLWETHLLNTEAFF
clone_size: many; j_call: TRBJ2-7; d_call: TRBD1; v_call: TRBV29-1; cdr3_nt: TGCAGCGTTTCCTTTATCCAAGGACAGGGCTCCTACGAGCAGTACTTC; cdr3_aa: CSVSFIQGQGSYEQYF
clone_size: .; j_call: TRBJ2-3; d_call: TRBD2; v_call: TRBV5-6; cdr3_nt: TGTGCCAGCAGCTTGGTGACTAGCGGCACAGATACGCAGTATTTT; cdr3_aa: CASSLVTSGTDTQYF
clone_size: few; j_call: TRBJ1-4; d_call: TRBD1; v_call: TRBV2; cdr3_nt: TGTGCCAGCAGTGAAGCGGACAGGAGGAGTGAAAAACTGTTTTTT; cdr3_aa: CASSEADRRSEKLFF
clone_size: few; j_call: TRBJ1-1; d_call: TRBD1; v_call: TRBV9; cdr3_nt: TGTGCCAGCAGCGTAGAGGGACAGGGCAGCACTGAAGCTTTCTTT; cdr3_aa: CASSVEGQGSTEAFF
clone_size: .; j_call: TRBJ2-5; d_call: .; v_call: TRBV7-9; cdr3_nt: TGTGCCAGCAGTCAAGGCCCGGGACCGCAAGAGACCCAGTACTTC; cdr3_aa: CASSQGPGPQETQYF
clone_size: few; j_call: TRBJ1-2; d_call: TRBD1; v_call: TRBV11-2; cdr3_nt: TGTGCCAGCAGCTCGTCGGACAGGGGAAACTATGGCTACACCTTC; cdr3_aa: CASSSSDRGNYGYTF
clone_size: medium-sized; j_call: TRBJ2-7; d_call: .; v_call: TRBV29-1; cdr3_nt: TGCAGCGTTGCGGCGGCAGGGAACCTCTACGAGCAGTACTTC; cdr3_aa: CSVAAAGNLYEQYF
clone_size: many; j_call: TRBJ2-7; d_call: TRBD1; v_call: TRBV7-9; cdr3_nt: TGTGCCAGCAGCTTATTGTCCGGGCATTCCAAAGGAGACAGGGTTCTCTTC; cdr3_aa: CASSLLSGHSKGDRVLF
clone_size: few; j_call: TRBJ1-4; d_call: .; v_call: TRBV20-1; cdr3_nt: TGCAGTGCTAGTCGAGGGAGTAAAGCAACTAATGAAAAACTGTTTTTT; cdr3_aa: CSASRGSKATNEKLFF
clone_size: .; j_call: TRBJ1-5; d_call: .; v_call: TRBV3-1; cdr3_nt: TGTGCCAGCAGCCAGGCCTCGGGGGGTCGTAATCAGCATTTT; cdr3_aa: CASSQASGGRNQHF